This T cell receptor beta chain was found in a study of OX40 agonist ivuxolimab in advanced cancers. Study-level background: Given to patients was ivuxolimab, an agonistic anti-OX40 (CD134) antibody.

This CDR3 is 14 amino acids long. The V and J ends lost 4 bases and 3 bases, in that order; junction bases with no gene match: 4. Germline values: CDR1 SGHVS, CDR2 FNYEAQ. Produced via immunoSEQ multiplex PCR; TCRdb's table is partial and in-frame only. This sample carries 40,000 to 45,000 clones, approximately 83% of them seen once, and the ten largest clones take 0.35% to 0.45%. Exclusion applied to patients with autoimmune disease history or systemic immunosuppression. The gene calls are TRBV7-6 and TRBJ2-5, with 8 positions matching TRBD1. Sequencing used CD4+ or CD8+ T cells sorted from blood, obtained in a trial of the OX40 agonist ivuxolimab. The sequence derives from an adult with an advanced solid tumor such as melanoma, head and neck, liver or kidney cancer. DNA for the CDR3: TGTGCCAGCAGCTCCCAACAGGGGGAAGAGACCCAGTACTTC. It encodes CASSSQQGEETQYF.